This T cell receptor beta chain was observed in a study of Graves' ophthalmopathy and Graves' hyperthyroidism. The authors amplified TCR beta CDR3 regions from RNA transcripts. In the first round, RT-PCR was carried out with HTBI primers, and a multiplex PCR formed the second round. TCRdb reanalysed the multiplex PCR reads using MiXCR and keeps one entry per CDR3 protein. The table has about 740,000 distinct CDR3 sequences, roughly two fifths seen once. This clonotype showed up just a few times. The CDR3 loop spans 14 amino acids. Trimming took 0 bases from V and 7 from J, leaving 13 bases between them. The germline V gene encodes CDR1 SGHTS and CDR2 YDEGEE.

Source material: peripheral blood. This clonotype originated in an adult man with Graves' ophthalmopathy. The chain carries TRBV5-8 and TRBJ1-2; D uncertain. The CDR3 here is CASSLGGEVVGYTF. In nucleotides, the CDR3 is TGTGCCAGCAGCTTGGGCGGTGAGGTAGTTGGCTACACCTTC.